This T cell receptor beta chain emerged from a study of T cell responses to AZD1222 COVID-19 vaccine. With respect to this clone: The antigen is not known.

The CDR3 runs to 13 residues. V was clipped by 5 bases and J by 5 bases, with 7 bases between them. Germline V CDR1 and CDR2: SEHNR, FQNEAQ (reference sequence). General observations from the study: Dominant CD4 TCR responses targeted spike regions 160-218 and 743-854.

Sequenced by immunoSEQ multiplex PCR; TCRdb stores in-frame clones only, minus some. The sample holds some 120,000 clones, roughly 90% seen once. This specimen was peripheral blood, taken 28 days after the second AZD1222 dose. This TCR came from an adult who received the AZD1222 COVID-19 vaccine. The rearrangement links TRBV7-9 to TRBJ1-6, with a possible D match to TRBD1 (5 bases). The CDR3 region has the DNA TGTGCCAGCAGCGGGGCTAATAATTCACCCCTCCACTTT. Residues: CASSGANNSPLHF.